Presented here are 25 T cell receptor beta chains from one specimen sequenced in a study of blood T cell repertoires in COVID-19. Libraries were prepared by immunoSEQ multiplex PCR; TCRdb keeps only in-frame clonotypes and omits some of them. The sample contains 150,000 to 200,000 clones, over 80% of which appear only once. Sequenced input: peripheral blood. These TCRs come from a woman aged 30 to 39 with acute or convalescent COVID-19.

This clone was seen just once. J is TRBJ1-2 and V is TRBV18; 7 nucleotides line up with TRBD1. The CDR3 is made up of 14 amino acids. Looked up from germline, CDR1 is KGHSH and CDR2 is LQKENI. V trimming: 3 bases; J trimming: 4 bases; junction bases outside the gene matches: 5. The CDR3 bases are TGTGCCAGCTCACCTCTGACAGGGAGCTATGGCTACACCTTC. Protein: CASSPLTGSYGYTF.

CDR3: CASSQLQQRSGYNNEQFF. DNA for the CDR3: TGCGCCAGCAGCCAACTGCAGCAACGGAGCGGGTATAACAATGAGCAGTTCTTC. The chain recombines TRBV4-1 with TRBJ2-1, with D possibly TRBD2 on 6 matching bases. Germline V gene data show CDR1 as MGHRA and CDR2 as YSYEKL. The CDR3 spans 18 residues. V was clipped by 2 bases and J by 5 bases, with 22 bases between them.

The chain carries TRBV9 and TRBJ1-4, with D perhaps matching TRBD1 (6 bases). Germline CDR1 is SGDLS and CDR2 is YYNGEE. Deletions cut 0 bases from V and 5 bases from J, with 11 bases between. The CDR3 totals 15 residues. CDR3: CASSVAGAGNEKLFF. The DNA of the CDR3 is TGTGCCAGCAGCGTAGCAGGGGCCGGCAATGAAAAACTGTTTTTT.

This clone has just a few counts. The gene calls are TRBV2 and TRBJ1-5, with a possible D match to TRBD1 (6 bases). The germline CDR1 and CDR2 sequences are SNHLY and FYNNEI. The CDR3 runs 14 residues. V was shortened by 5 bases and J by 2 bases, with 10 bases between the two germline ends. CDR3 region: CASSWGRGNQPQHF. The DNA of the CDR3 is TGTGCCAGCAGTTGGGGGCGCGGCAATCAGCCCCAGCATTTT. Using reference TRBV2 and TRBJ1-5 for the parts outside the CDR3, the full variable domain is EPEVTQTPSHQVTQMGQEVILRCVPISNHLYFYWYRQILGQKVEFLVSFYNNEISEKSEIFDDQFSVERPDGSNFTLKIRSTKLEDSAMYFCASSWGRGNQPQHFGDGTRLSIL.

The chain couples TRBV29-1 to TRBJ1-1; D is perhaps TRBD1 (6 bases). Between the trimmed V and J ends, which lost 7 bases and 9 bases, there was a span of 12 bases. Germline CDR1 SQVTM, CDR2 ANQGSEA. There are 10 residues in the CDR3. In DNA, the CDR3 is TGCAGCGCCTCGGGGACACAAGCTTTCTTT. Translation: CSASGTQAFF.

V and J are TRBV27 and TRBJ2-7; tentative D call: TRBD2 (5 bases). The V and J ends lost 6 bases and 3 bases respectively, with 15 bases between them. Germline values: CDR1 MNHEY, CDR2 SMNVEV (reference sequence). CDR3 length: 14 residues. CDR3 loop: CASSRGRDDYEQYF. The CDR3 DNA sequence: TGTGCCAGCAGCCGGGGAAGGGATGACTACGAGCAGTACTTC.

This clone was detected a few times. V is TRBV7-8 and J is TRBJ2-2, with 13 nucleotides matching TRBD2. Losses at the gene ends were 5 bases for V and 4 bases for J; bases not matched to a gene: 16. The CDR3 runs to 20 residues. The germline V gene encodes CDR1 SGHVS and CDR2 FQNEAQ. CDR3 in DNA: TGTGCCAGCAGCGGACTAGCGGGAGCCCAAGCTAGCTGGGGCACCGGGGAGCTGTTTTTT. It translates to CASSGLAGAQASWGTGELFF.

The chain carries TRBV13 and TRBJ2-7, with TRBD1 matching over 10 bases. The CDR3 is 14 residues long. Germline V gene data show CDR1 as PRHDT and CDR2 as FYEKMQ (reference sequence). J was trimmed by 2 bases and V by 4 bases; bases with no gene match: 2. CDR3 sequence: CASSSGQGTYEQYF. CDR3 nucleotides: TGTGCCAGCAGCTCGGGACAGGGGACCTACGAGCAGTACTTC.

This clone was seen a handful of times. The V and J genes are TRBV7-9 and TRBJ2-7; D is unresolved. Germline CDR1 SEHNR, CDR2 FQNEAQ (reference sequence). V shed 1 base and J shed 3 bases, with 7 bases lying between them. The CDR3 is made up of 13 amino acids. In nucleotides, the CDR3 is TGTGCCAGCAGCTTAGAGAACATCTACGAGCAGTACTTC. Encoded protein: CASSLENIYEQYF.

The chain joins TRBV28 to TRBJ2-7; the D gene is possibly TRBD1 (5 bases). Trimming cost V 6 bases and J 0 bases, with 9 bases left between them. Germline V gene lookup returns CDR1 MDHEN and CDR2 SYDVKM. There are 13 residues in the CDR3. The CDR3, as DNA: TGTGCCAGCAGATCAGGGATCTCCTACGAGCAGTACTTC. Protein product: CASRSGISYEQYF.

V gene TRBV5-4 combines with J gene TRBJ2-2; TRBD2 agrees at 8 bases. V was clipped by 3 bases and J by 4 bases; unmatched bases: 11. Per germline, CDR1 SGHNT and CDR2 YYREEE (reference sequence). CDR3 length equals 17 residues. The CDR3 reads CASSYGGGRGGTGELFF. For the CDR3, the DNA is TGTGCCAGCAGCTACGGCGGGGGGCGGGGAGGCACCGGGGAGCTGTTTTTT.

This clone was seen just once. The rearrangement links TRBV6-5 to TRBJ1-3, with unresolved D. Trimming cost V 6 bases and J 4 bases, with 16 bases left between them. CDR3 length: 15 amino acids. Germline lookup yields CDR1 MNHEY and CDR2 SVGAGI. The CDR3 sequence is CASSRSGGRGNTIYF. In nucleotides, the CDR3 is TGTGCCAGCAGCCGCTCGGGAGGGCGCGGAAACACCATATATTTT.

The DNA for the CDR3 is TGTGCCTGGAGCGATCCGGGACAGCGCTTCTCCTACGAGCAGTACTTC. As protein: CAWSDPGQRFSYEQYF. V gene TRBV30 combines with J gene TRBJ2-7; 7 positions match TRBD1. V gave up 3 bases and J gave up 0 bases; unmatched junction bases: 11. The CDR3 has 16 residues. The V gene's germline CDR1 is GTSNPN and CDR2 SVGIG (reference sequence).

V usage is TRBV27 and J usage is TRBJ1-2, with 8 nucleotides matching TRBD1. The CDR3 has 14 residues. The V gene end was trimmed by 4 bases and the J gene end by 5 bases; junction bases not matched to a gene: 6. The V gene's germline CDR1 is MNHEY and CDR2 SMNVEV (reference sequence). The CDR3 loop reads CASSSRTGTYGYTF. In DNA, the CDR3 is TGTGCCAGCAGTTCCCGGACAGGGACGTATGGCTACACCTTC.

This rearrangement joins TRBV30 to TRBJ2-1; a possible D gene is TRBD2 (6 bases). Germline values: CDR1 GTSNPN, CDR2 SVGIG (reference sequence). The germline V and J ends were trimmed by 3 bases and 0 bases, with 12 bases remaining between them. CDR3 size: 15 residues. In DNA, the CDR3 is TGTGCCTGGAGCTACGGGGGAAGCTCCTACAATGAGCAGTTCTTC. This translates into CAWSYGGSSYNEQFF.

J is TRBJ1-2 and V is TRBV30; D perhaps matches TRBD1 (6 bases). The V end lost 1 base, the J end lost 3 bases, and 12 bases lay between the germline ends. Germline V gene sequence: CDR1 GTSNPN, CDR2 SVGIG (reference sequence). The CDR3 loop spans 14 amino acids. The CDR3 loop is CAWSADRRHYGYTF. As DNA, the CDR3 is TGTGCCTGGAGTGCCGACAGGCGCCACTATGGCTACACCTTC.

V and J are TRBV27 and TRBJ2-1; unclear D gene. Per the germline V gene, CDR1 is MNHEY and CDR2 is SMNVEV (reference sequence). V lost 2 bases and J 0 bases, leaving 11 bases between the germline ends. This CDR3 comprises 16 residues. CDR3 sequence (DNA): TGTGCCAGCAGTTTAGAACGATCTAGCTCCTACAATGAGCAGTTCTTC. Amino acids: CASSLERSSSYNEQFF.

The chain couples TRBV5-4 to TRBJ2-2, with D perhaps matching TRBD1 (5 bases). This CDR3 has 14 residues. The V end was cut by 4 bases, the J end by 1 base, with 8 bases between. The V gene's germline CDR1 is SGHNT and CDR2 YYREEE (reference sequence). The CDR3 loop reads CASSKDRNTGELFF. CDR3 coding DNA: TGTGCCAGCAGCAAAGACAGGAACACCGGGGAGCTGTTTTTT. Combining the CDR3 with reference TRBV5-4 and TRBJ2-2 gives the whole variable domain ETGVTQSPTHLIKTRGQQVTLRCSSQSGHNTVSWYQQALGQGPQFIFQYYREEENGRGNFPPRFSGLQFPNYSSELNVNALELDDSALYLCASSKDRNTGELFFGEGSRLTVL.

Comments on this clone: Other DNA sequences in the sample encode the same CDR3. The V and J genes are TRBV7-3 and TRBJ2-2, with 8 positions matching TRBD1. Germline assignment: CDR1 SGHTA and CDR2 FQGTGA. The CDR3 consists of 15 residues. The ends lost 4 bases at V and 0 bases at J; junction bases unmatched: 1. This CDR3 is CASSSQGANTGELFF. DNA of the CDR3: TGTGCCAGCAGCTCACAGGGGGCGAACACCGGGGAGCTGTTTTTT.

J is TRBJ1-6 and V is TRBV3-1 (or the pseudogene TRBV3-2), with 7 bases lining up with TRBD1. Germline V CDR1 and CDR2: LGHDT, YNNKEL (reference sequence). The CDR3 is 17 residues long. After removal of 0 bases from V and 0 bases from J, the junction contained 2 bases not matched to a gene. The CDR3 DNA is TGTGCCAGCAGCCAAGAACAGGGGACCTCCTATAATTCACCCCTCCACTTT. It specifies CASSQEQGTSYNSPLHF.

The chain couples TRBV14 to TRBJ2-2; unclear D gene. This CDR3 region has 13 residues. Germline V CDR1 and CDR2: SGHDN, FVKESK. V was shortened by 5 bases and J by 4 bases, with 8 bases between the two germline ends. The CDR3 sequence is CASSLDFTGELFF. The CDR3 region has the DNA TGTGCCAGCAGCTTAGACTTCACCGGGGAGCTGTTTTTT.

This chain joins TRBV3-1 (or the pseudogene TRBV3-2) and TRBJ2-3, with 8 bases matching TRBD2. Per the germline V gene, CDR1 is LGHDT and CDR2 is YNNKEL (reference sequence). J gave up 4 bases and V 4 bases, and 1 base lay outside the gene matches. The CDR3 contains 13 residues. The CDR3 is CASSLAGSDTQYF. For the CDR3, the DNA is TGTGCCAGCAGCCTAGCGGGGTCAGATACGCAGTATTTT.

This chain connects TRBV19 to TRBJ1-5; 7 nucleotides align to TRBD1. Germline assignment: CDR1 LNHDA and CDR2 SQIVND (reference sequence). The CDR3 extends over 13 amino acids. V lost 6 bases, J lost 4 bases, and 3 bases stayed unmatched. The CDR3 coding sequence is TGTGCCAGTAGCCCGGGACAGAATCAGCCCCAGCATTTT. The encoded protein is CASSPGQNQPQHF.

The chain uses TRBV7-3 and TRBJ2-3, with D possibly TRBD2 on 5 matching bases. The CDR3 length is 15 residues. V was shortened by 2 bases and J by 0 bases, with 9 bases between the two germline ends. Per germline, CDR1 SGHTA and CDR2 FQGTGA. In nucleotides, the CDR3 is TGTGCCAGCAGCTTAGCGGGCTATAGCACAGATACGCAGTATTTT. Translating gives CASSLAGYSTDTQYF.

This clone occurred a few times. CDR3 sequence (DNA): TGTGCCAGCAGCGTCTCCCATTCCGGGGGGGAACTGTTTTTT. Protein product: CASSVSHSGGELFF. The rearrangement joins TRBV9 to TRBJ1-4; maybe TRBD1 (5 bases). This CDR3 has 14 amino acids. Trimming cost V 2 bases and J 12 bases, with 17 bases left between them. CDR1 SGDLS and CDR2 YYNGEE come from the germline V gene.